These 24 T cell receptor beta chains originate from one sample sequenced in a study of response to subunit inactivated influenza vaccine. One entry per CDR3 protein, called by TCRdb with MiXCR from the RT-PCR reads. The sample holds about 520,000 distinct CDR3 sequences, 25% seen once. Sample: CD4+ T cells sorted from PBMCs, taken 4 to 6 days after vaccination. These receptor sequences come from a man aged 50-60 years who received an inactivated influenza vaccine.

CDR3 bases: TGCAGTGCTAGACTATTGGGGTACGATCAGTACTTC. Amino acid sequence: CSARLLGYDQYF. The chain combines TRBV20-1 with TRBJ2-5; D uncertain. Deletions cut 2 bases from V and 11 bases from J, with 15 bases between. CDR3 length: 12 amino acids. Per the germline V gene, CDR1 is DFQATT and CDR2 is SNEGSKA (reference sequence).

This clonotype has a handful of counts. V is TRBV4-3 and J is TRBJ1-5, with no clear D. The CDR3 length is 13 residues. Germline V gives CDR1 LGHNA, CDR2 YSLEER. The ends were cut back, 0 bases at V and 6 bases at J, with 6 bases in the middle. The CDR3 sequence is CASSQDKGQPQHF. The CDR3 nucleotides are TGCGCCAGCAGCCAAGATAAAGGTCAGCCCCAGCATTTT.

This clonotype showed up just once. V and J are TRBV20-1 and TRBJ2-1, with 7 bases aligning to TRBD1. Trimming at V came to 5 bases and at J to 5 bases, leaving 9 bases not matched to a gene. Germline V gives CDR1 DFQATT, CDR2 SNEGSKA (reference sequence). The CDR3 loop spans 14 amino acids. The CDR3 region has the DNA TGCAGTGCTGAGACGAACAGGGGAAACAATGAGCAGTTCTTC. This codes for CSAETNRGNNEQFF.

This clonotype was observed at least ten times. The chain employs TRBV20-1 and TRBJ1-2, with D tentatively TRBD1 (6 bases). The V end was cut by 5 bases, the J end by 4 bases, with 11 bases between. This CDR3 is built from 12 residues. Germline V CDR1 and CDR2: DFQATT, SNEGSKA (reference sequence). The DNA of the CDR3 is TGCAGTGCTTATGGGGGCAGCTATGGCTACACCTTC. Protein sequence: CSAYGGSYGYTF.

The chain couples TRBV12-3 or TRBV12-4 to TRBJ2-3; the D gene could be TRBD1 or TRBD2 (6 bases each). The CDR3 has 16 amino acids. V lost 5 bases and J lost 3, with 18 bases in between. The CDR3 reads CASSVGLGGRTDTQYF. In nucleotides, the CDR3 is TGTGCCAGCAGTGTAGGGCTGGGGGGCCGGACAGATACGCAGTATTTT.

This clonotype was picked up a small number of times. The genes are TRBV4-2 and TRBJ1-4; 7 bases match TRBD1. Germline values: CDR1 LGHNA, CDR2 YNFKEQ. The CDR3 has 16 residues. The J segment lost 5 bases and the V segment lost 10 bases, leaving 16 bases of the junction unmatched. The CDR3 bases are TGTGCCACCGGGACAGAGAAAATTTCGCGGAATGAAAAACTGTTTTTT. Translated: CATGTEKISRNEKLFF.

This clonotype was detected only a few times. V is TRBV6-5 and J is TRBJ2-2; 9 positions agree with TRBD1. CDR3 length: 18 amino acids. Looked up from germline, CDR1 is MNHEY and CDR2 is SVGAGI. Trimming at V came to 0 bases and at J to 4 bases, leaving 9 bases not matched to a gene. The DNA for the CDR3 is TGTGCCAGCAGTTACTCAATAACGGGACAGGGTAGCACCGGGGAGCTGTTTTTT. Translated, it gives CASSYSITGQGSTGELFF.

This chain connects TRBV20-1 to TRBJ2-7, with a possible D match to TRBD2 (6 bases). Between the trimmed V and J ends, which lost 2 bases and 1 base, there was a span of 12 bases. From germline, CDR1 is DFQATT and CDR2 SNEGSKA (reference sequence). The CDR3 has 14 residues. The chain's CDR3 is CSARRDLWSYEQYF. CDR3 nucleotides: TGCAGTGCTAGAAGGGACTTGTGGTCCTACGAGCAGTACTTC.

This clonotype was detected a few times. This chain links TRBV7-2 with TRBJ2-3; 14 nucleotides agree with TRBD2. The CDR3 extends over 15 amino acids. J gave up 5 bases and V 6 bases, and 4 bases lay outside the gene matches. Germline CDR1 reads SGHTA; CDR2 reads FQGNSA. The CDR3 DNA follows: TGTGCCAGCAGACAGACTAGCGGGAGGGTAGATACGCAGTATTTT. It specifies CASRQTSGRVDTQYF. Looking up the rest from reference TRBV7-2 and TRBJ2-3 gives the full variable domain: GAGVSQSPSNKVTEKGKDVELRCDPISGHTALYWYRQSLGQGLEFLIYFQGNSAPDKSGLPSDRFSAERTGGSVSTLTIQRTQQEDSAVYLCASRQTSGRVDTQYFGPGTRLTVL.

The chain combines TRBV29-1 with TRBJ2-5; 9 bases are a match to TRBD1. CDR3 size: 14 residues. Germline values: CDR1 SQVTM, CDR2 ANQGSEA. The V and J ends lost 7 bases and 5 bases, in that order; junction bases with no gene match: 11. The CDR3 region is CSAMGQGRGETQYF. The CDR3 DNA follows: TGCAGCGCAATGGGACAGGGAAGAGGGGAGACCCAGTACTTC.

The gene calls are TRBV10-3 and TRBJ2-1; D possibly corresponds to TRBD1 (6 bases). The CDR3 has 14 amino acids. Trimming cost V 4 bases and J 3 bases, with 10 bases left between them. Germline V gene data show CDR1 as ENHRY and CDR2 as SYGVKD. The CDR3 sequence: CAISAGQLYNEQFF. In DNA, the CDR3 is TGTGCCATCAGTGCAGGACAGCTCTACAATGAGCAGTTCTTC.

This clonotype showed up just once. This chain uses TRBV20-1 with TRBJ2-1, with TRBD1 matching 9 bases. Germline-derived CDR1 and CDR2 are DFQATT and SNEGSKA (reference sequence). This CDR3 region has 13 residues. With V trimmed by 5 bases and J by 6 bases, 5 bases remained unmatched. CDR3: CSAGTGWGNEQFF. DNA for the CDR3: TGCAGTGCTGGGACAGGGTGGGGCAATGAGCAGTTCTTC.

This clonotype was detected a few times. The chain combines TRBV4-3 with TRBJ2-5, with D perhaps assigned TRBD1 or TRBD2 (6 bases each). The germline V and J ends were trimmed by 3 bases and 1 base, with 12 bases remaining between them. Germline CDR1 LGHNA, CDR2 YSLEER. The length of the CDR3 is 15 residues. The CDR3 protein is CASSQGSGAQETQYF. The CDR3 DNA reads TGCGCCAGCAGCCAGGGTTCGGGGGCCCAAGAGACCCAGTACTTC.

The CDR3 DNA reads TGCAGCGTTGAGCTAGTAGCGGGAGGAGTTAATTCCTACGAGCAGTACTTC. Translating it yields CSVELVAGGVNSYEQYF. The chain combines TRBV29-1 with TRBJ2-7; 10 bases are a match to TRBD2. Germline V gene data show CDR1 as SQVTM and CDR2 as ANQGSEA. Trimming at V came to 3 bases and at J to 1 base, leaving 12 bases not matched to a gene. The CDR3 runs 17 residues.

A few counts support this clonotype. V usage is TRBV7-8 and J usage is TRBJ2-5; D is perhaps TRBD2 (5 bases). Trimming removed 4 bases at V and 5 bases at J, with 17 bases between. Germline CDR1 and CDR2: SGHVS and FQNEAQ. This CDR3 contains 15 residues. This CDR3 is CASSSGNGGRETQYF. In DNA, the CDR3 is TGTGCCAGCAGCTCGGGGAACGGAGGACGGGAGACCCAGTACTTC.

This clonotype turned up a few times. J is TRBJ2-7 and V is TRBV20-1, with a possible D match to TRBD1 (5 bases). CDR3 size: 14 residues. Trimming cost V 5 bases and J 3 bases, with 17 bases left between them. CDR1 and CDR2 from the germline V gene are DFQATT and SNEGSKA (reference sequence). CDR3 protein: CSAPPPGSHYEQYF. CDR3 bases: TGCAGTGCTCCACCTCCAGGGTCCCACTACGAGCAGTACTTC.

The table lists this clonotype with many counts. The chain has TRBV15 and TRBJ1-2; D gene uncertain. Deletions cut 0 bases from V and 2 bases from J, with 13 bases between. The germline V gene encodes CDR1 LNHNV and CDR2 YYDKDF (reference sequence). The CDR3 sequence is 16 residues long. As DNA, the CDR3 is TGTGCCACCAGCAGAGATAGTGACTTCTTGAACTATGGCTACACCTTC. It encodes CATSRDSDFLNYGYTF. Together with reference TRBV15 and TRBJ1-2, the CDR3 gives the full variable domain: DAMVIQNPRYQVTQFGKPVTLSCSQTLNHNVMYWYQQKSSQAPKLLFHYYDKDFNNEADTPDNFQSRRPNTSFCFLDIRSPGLGDTAMYLCATSRDSDFLNYGYTFGSGTRLTVV.

In this sample, this clonotype turned up many times. The chain joins TRBV20-1 to TRBJ1-4; TRBD1 matches 7 bases. The CDR3 is 14 amino acids. Germline CDR1 and CDR2: DFQATT and SNEGSKA (reference sequence). V dropped 5 bases and J dropped 3; count of bases not matched to a gene: 6. CDR3 region: CSAPTGVSNEKLFF. Here the CDR3 DNA reads TGCAGTGCTCCTACAGGGGTTTCTAATGAAAAACTGTTTTTT.

This clonotype was picked up a small number of times. The genes are TRBV5-6 and TRBJ2-1; weak D call: TRBD2 (5 bases). The CDR3 contains 16 residues. Germline CDR1 SGHDT, CDR2 YYEEEE. Trimming stripped 2 bases from V and 2 bases from J, with 14 bases between. CDR3 residues: CASSFGGLEPYNEQFF. CDR3 in DNA: TGTGCCAGCAGCTTCGGCGGGCTGGAACCCTACAATGAGCAGTTCTTC.

This clonotype was recorded a few times. The chain has TRBV7-2 and TRBJ2-1, with D tentatively TRBD2 (7 bases). This CDR3 spans 16 amino acids. V was cut by 3 bases and J by 0 bases, with 12 bases left in between. The germline V gene has CDR1 SGHTA and CDR2 FQGNSA. CDR3 region: CASSLGGGYSYNEQFF. In DNA, the CDR3 is TGTGCCAGCAGCTTGGGAGGGGGTTACTCCTACAATGAGCAGTTCTTC.

This chain links TRBV27 with TRBJ1-5; perhaps TRBD1 as D (5 bases). Germline V lookup: CDR1 MNHEY, CDR2 SMNVEV (reference sequence). The CDR3 totals 14 residues. Trimming shortened V by 0 bases and J by 5 bases, and 8 bases separated the two germline ends. CDR3 sequence reads: CASSLSQGHQPQHF. Written as DNA, the CDR3 is TGTGCCAGCAGTTTATCGCAGGGACATCAGCCCCAGCATTTT.

Only a few counts were recorded for this clonotype. The V and J genes are TRBV20-1 and TRBJ2-3, with 9 bases aligning to TRBD2. The CDR3 runs to 16 residues. Trimming took 6 bases from V and 2 from J; bases not matched to a gene: 12. Per the germline V gene, CDR1 is DFQATT and CDR2 is SNEGSKA (reference sequence). CDR3 sequence reads: CSAESGTSSSTDTQYF. DNA of the CDR3: TGCAGTGCAGAATCTGGGACTAGCTCATCCACAGATACGCAGTATTTT.

The chain is built from TRBV29-1 and TRBJ2-3, with D unresolved. This CDR3 comprises 13 residues. V lost 5 bases, J lost 0 bases, and 9 bases lay in between. In germline, CDR1 is SQVTM, CDR2 ANQGSEA. CDR3 DNA sequence: TGCAGCGTTCGGATGGGTAGCACAGATACGCAGTATTTT. Its protein is CSVRMGSTDTQYF.

This clonotype was counted a few times. The CDR3 nucleotides read TGTGCCAGCAGCCGACGGGGGAGCGGGGGCACAGATACGCAGTATTTT. This sequence encodes CASSRRGSGGTDTQYF. The chain carries TRBV6-1 and TRBJ2-3; 7 positions agree with TRBD2. The CDR3 is 16 amino acids. CDR1 is MNHNS and CDR2 is SASEGT in the germline V gene. J lost 1 base, V lost 6 bases, and 10 bases had no gene match.